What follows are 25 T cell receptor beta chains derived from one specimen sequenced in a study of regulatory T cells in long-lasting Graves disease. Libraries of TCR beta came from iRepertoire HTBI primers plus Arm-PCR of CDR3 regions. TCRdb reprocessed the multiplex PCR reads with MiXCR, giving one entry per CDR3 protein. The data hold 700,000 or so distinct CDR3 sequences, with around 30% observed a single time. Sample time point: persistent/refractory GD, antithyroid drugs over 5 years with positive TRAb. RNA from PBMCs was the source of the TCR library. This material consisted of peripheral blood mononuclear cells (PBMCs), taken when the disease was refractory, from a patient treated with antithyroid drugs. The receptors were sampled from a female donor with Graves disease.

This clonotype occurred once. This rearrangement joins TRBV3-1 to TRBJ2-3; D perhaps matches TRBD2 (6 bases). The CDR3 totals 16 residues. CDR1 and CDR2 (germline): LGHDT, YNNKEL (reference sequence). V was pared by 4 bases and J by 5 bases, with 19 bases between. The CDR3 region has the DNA TGTGCCAGCAGCCCAATGGGCGGGAAAGGGCTAGATACGCAGTATTTT. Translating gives CASSPMGGKGLDTQYF.

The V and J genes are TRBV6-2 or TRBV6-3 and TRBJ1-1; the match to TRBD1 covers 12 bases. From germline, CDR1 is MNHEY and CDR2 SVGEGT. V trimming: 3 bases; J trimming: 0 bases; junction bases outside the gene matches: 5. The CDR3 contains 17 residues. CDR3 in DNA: TGTGCCAGCAGTTATCCCCGGGACAGGGGGCTGAACACTGAAGCTTTCTTT. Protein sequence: CASSYPRDRGLNTEAFF.

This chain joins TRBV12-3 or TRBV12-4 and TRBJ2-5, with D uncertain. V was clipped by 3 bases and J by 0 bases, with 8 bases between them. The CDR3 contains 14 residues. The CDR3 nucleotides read TGTGCCAGCAGTTTCTCGATTAACCAAGAGACCCAGTACTTC. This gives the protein CASSFSINQETQYF.

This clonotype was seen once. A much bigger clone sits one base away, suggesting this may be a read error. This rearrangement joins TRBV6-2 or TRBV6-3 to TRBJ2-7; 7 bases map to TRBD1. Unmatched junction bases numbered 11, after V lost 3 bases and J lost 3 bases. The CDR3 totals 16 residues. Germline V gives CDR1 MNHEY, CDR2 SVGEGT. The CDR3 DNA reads TGTGCCAGCAGTTATGGAGGACAGGTCGGGATCTACGAGCAGTACTTC. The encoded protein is CASSYGGQVGIYEQYF.

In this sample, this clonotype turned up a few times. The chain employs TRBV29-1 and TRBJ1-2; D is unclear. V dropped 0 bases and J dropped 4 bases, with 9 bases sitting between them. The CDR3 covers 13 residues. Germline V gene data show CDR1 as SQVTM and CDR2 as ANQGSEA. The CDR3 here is CSVEEEPFYGYTF. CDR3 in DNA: TGCAGCGTTGAAGAAGAACCGTTCTATGGCTACACCTTC.

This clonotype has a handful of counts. The CDR3 DNA reads as TGTGCCAGTAGTATGCCCATCCAGGGGGCAGGCACTGAAGCTTTCTTT. Protein sequence: CASSMPIQGAGTEAFF. The V and J genes are TRBV19 and TRBJ1-1; 8 bases fit TRBD1. Trimming at V came to 3 bases and at J to 4 bases, leaving 10 bases not matched to a gene. The germline V gene encodes CDR1 LNHDA and CDR2 SQIVND (reference sequence). The CDR3 is 16 residues long.

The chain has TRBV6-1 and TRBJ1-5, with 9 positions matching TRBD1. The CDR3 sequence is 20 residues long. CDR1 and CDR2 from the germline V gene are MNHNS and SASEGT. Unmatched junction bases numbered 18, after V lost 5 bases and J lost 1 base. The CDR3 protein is CASSSKAGQGYGTSNQPQHF. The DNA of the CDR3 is TGTGCCAGCAGTTCTAAAGCGGGACAGGGTTATGGTACGAGCAATCAGCCCCAGCATTTT.

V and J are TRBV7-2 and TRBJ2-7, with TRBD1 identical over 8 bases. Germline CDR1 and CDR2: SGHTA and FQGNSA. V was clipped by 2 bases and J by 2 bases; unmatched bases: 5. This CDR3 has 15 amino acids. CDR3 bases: TGTGCCAGCAGCTTAAGTCCGGGACAGGCCTACGAGCAGTACTTC. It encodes CASSLSPGQAYEQYF.

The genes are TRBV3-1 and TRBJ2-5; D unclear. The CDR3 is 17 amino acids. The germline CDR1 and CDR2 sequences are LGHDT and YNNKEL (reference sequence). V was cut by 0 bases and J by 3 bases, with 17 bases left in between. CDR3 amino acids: CASSQEGSAFSEETQYF. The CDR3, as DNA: TGTGCCAGCAGCCAAGAAGGGTCGGCGTTCTCTGAAGAGACCCAGTACTTC.

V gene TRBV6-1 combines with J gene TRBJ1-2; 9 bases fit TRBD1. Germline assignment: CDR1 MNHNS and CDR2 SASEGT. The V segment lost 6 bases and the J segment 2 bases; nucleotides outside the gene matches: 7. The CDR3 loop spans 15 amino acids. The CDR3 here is CASRVPGQGNYGYTF. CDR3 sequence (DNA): TGTGCCAGCAGAGTCCCGGGACAGGGAAACTATGGCTACACCTTC.

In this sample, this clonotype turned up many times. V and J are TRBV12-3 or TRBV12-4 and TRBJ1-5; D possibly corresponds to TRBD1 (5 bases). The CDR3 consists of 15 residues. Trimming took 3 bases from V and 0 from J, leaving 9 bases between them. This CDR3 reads CASSFGGYSNQPQHF. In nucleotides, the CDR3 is TGTGCCAGCAGTTTTGGGGGTTATAGCAATCAGCCCCAGCATTTT.

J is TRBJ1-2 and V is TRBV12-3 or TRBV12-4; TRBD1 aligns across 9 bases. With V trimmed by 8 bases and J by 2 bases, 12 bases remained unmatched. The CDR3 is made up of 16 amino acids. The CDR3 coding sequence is TGTGCCAGCTTACAGGGGGCGAGTATTACAAACTATGGCTACACCTTC. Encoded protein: CASLQGASITNYGYTF.

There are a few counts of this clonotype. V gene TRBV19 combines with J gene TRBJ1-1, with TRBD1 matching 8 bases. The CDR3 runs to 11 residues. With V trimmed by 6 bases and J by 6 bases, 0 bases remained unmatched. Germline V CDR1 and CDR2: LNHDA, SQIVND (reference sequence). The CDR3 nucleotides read TGTGCCAGTAGGACAGGGGCTGAAGCTTTCTTT. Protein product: CASRTGAEAFF.

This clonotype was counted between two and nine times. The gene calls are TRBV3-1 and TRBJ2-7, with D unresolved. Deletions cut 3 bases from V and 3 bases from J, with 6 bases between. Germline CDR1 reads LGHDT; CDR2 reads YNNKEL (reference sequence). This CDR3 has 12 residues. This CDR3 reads CASSHVSYEQYF. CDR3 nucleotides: TGTGCCAGCAGCCACGTGAGCTACGAGCAGTACTTC.

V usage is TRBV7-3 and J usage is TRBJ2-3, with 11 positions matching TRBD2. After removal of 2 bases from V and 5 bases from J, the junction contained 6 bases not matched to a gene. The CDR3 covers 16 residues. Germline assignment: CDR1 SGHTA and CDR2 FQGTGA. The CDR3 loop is CASSLGLAGGQDTQYF. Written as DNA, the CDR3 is TGTGCCAGCAGCTTAGGTCTAGCGGGAGGTCAAGATACGCAGTATTTT.

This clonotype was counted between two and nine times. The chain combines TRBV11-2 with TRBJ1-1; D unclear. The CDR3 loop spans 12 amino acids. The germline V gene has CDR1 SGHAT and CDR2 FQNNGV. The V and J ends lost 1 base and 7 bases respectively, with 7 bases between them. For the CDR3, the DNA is TGTGCCAGCAGCTTAGGGGCAGATGAAGCTTTCTTT. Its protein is CASSLGADEAFF.

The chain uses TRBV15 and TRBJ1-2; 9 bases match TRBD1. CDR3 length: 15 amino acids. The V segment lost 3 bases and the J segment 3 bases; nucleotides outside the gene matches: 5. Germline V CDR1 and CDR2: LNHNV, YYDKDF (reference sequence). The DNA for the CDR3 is TGTGCCACCAGCAGCTACTGGGACAGGGACTATGGCTACACCTTC. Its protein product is CATSSYWDRDYGYTF. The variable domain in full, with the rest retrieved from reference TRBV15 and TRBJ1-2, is DAMVIQNPRYQVTQFGKPVTLSCSQTLNHNVMYWYQQKSSQAPKLLFHYYDKDFNNEADTPDNFQSRRPNTSFCFLDIRSPGLGDTAMYLCATSSYWDRDYGYTFGSGTRLTVV.

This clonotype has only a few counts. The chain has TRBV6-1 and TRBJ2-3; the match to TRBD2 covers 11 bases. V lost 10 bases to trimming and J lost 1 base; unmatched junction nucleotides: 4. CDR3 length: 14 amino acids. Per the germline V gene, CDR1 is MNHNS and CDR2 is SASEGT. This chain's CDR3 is CAIQGLAGTDTQYF. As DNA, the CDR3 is TGTGCCATCCAGGGACTAGCGGGCACAGATACGCAGTATTTT.

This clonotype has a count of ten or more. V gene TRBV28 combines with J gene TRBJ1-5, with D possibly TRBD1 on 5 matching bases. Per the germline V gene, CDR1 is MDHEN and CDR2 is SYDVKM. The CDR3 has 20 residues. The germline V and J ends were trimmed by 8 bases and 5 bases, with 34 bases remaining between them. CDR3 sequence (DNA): TGTGCCAGCGGGGGTGGCTGGAGCTCCAACAGTCCCTCTATTGATCAGCCCCAGCATTTT. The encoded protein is CASGGGWSSNSPSIDQPQHF.

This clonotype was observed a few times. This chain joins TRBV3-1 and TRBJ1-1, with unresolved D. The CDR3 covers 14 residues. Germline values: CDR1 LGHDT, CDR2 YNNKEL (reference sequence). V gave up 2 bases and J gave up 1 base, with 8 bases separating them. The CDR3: CASSQLRQNTEAFF. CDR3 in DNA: TGTGCCAGCAGCCAACTACGGCAGAACACTGAAGCTTTCTTT.

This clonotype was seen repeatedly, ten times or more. CDR3 region: CASRPRTGENSPLHF. DNA of the CDR3: TGTGCCAGCAGGCCCCGGACAGGAGAAAATTCACCCCTCCACTTT. V gene TRBV2 combines with J gene TRBJ1-6; 7 nucleotides match TRBD1. Unmatched junction bases numbered 9, after V lost 6 bases and J lost 7 bases. This CDR3 region has 15 residues. Germline CDR1 SNHLY, CDR2 FYNNEI.

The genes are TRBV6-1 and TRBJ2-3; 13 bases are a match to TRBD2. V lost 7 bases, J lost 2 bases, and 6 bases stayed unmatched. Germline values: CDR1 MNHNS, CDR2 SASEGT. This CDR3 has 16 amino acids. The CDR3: CASILGLAGATDTQYF. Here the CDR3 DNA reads TGTGCCAGCATCTTAGGACTAGCGGGAGCCACAGATACGCAGTATTTT.

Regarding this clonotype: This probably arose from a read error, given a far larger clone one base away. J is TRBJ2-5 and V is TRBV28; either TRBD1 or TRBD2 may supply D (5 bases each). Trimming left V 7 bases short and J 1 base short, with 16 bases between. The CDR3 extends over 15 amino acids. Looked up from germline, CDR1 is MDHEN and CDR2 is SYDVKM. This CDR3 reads CASTQRTRAQETQYF. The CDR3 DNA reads TGTGCCAGCACACAGCGGACCAGGGCCCAAGAGACCCAGTACTTC.

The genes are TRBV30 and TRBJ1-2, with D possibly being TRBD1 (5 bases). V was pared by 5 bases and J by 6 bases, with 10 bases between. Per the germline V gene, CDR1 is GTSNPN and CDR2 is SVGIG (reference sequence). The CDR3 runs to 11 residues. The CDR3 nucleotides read TGTGCCTGGGACCGGGGGGATGGCTACACCTTC. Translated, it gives CAWDRGDGYTF.

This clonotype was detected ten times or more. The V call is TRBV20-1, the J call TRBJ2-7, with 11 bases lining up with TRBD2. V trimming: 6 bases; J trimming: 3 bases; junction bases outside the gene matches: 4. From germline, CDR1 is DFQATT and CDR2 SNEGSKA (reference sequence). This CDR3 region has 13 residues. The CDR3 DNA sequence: TGCAGTGCCCGAGGGACTAGCGGCTACGAGCAGTACTTC. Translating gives CSARGTSGYEQYF.